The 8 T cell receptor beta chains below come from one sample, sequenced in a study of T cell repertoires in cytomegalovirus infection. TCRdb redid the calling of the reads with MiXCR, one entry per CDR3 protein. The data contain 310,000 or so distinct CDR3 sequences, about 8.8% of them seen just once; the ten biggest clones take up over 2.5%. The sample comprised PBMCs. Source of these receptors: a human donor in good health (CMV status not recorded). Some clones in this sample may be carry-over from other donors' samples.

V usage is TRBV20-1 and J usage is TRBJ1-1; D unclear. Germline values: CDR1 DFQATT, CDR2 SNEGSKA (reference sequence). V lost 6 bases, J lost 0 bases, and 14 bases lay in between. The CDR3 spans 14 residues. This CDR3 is CSAPKGPLNTEAFF. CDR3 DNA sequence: TGCAGTGCCCCCAAAGGACCTTTGAACACTGAAGCTTTCTTT.

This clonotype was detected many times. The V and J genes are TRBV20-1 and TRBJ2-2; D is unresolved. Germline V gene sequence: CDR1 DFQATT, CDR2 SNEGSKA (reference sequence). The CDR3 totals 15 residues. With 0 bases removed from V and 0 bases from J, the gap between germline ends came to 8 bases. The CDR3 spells CSARDYTSNTGELFF. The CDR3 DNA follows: TGCAGTGCTAGAGACTACACCTCGAACACCGGGGAGCTGTTTTTT.

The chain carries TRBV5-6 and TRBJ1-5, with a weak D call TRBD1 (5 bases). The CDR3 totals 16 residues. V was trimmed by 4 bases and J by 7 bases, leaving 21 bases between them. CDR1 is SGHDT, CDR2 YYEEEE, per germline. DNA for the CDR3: TGTGCCAGCAGCCTCTCGTTACGGGGGTCCGGGCAGCCCCAGCATTTT. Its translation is CASSLSLRGSGQPQHF.

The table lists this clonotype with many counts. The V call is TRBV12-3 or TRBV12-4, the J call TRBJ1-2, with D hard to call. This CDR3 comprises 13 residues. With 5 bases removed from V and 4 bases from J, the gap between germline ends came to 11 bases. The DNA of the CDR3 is TGTGCCAGCAGTACCGGTACCTTCTATGGCTACACCTTC. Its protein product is CASSTGTFYGYTF.

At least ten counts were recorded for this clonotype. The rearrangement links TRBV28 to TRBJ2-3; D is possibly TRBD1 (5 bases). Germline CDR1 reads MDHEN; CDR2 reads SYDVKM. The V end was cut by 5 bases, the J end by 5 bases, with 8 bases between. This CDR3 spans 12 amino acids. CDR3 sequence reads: CASSGAVDTQYF. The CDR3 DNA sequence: TGTGCCAGCAGTGGGGCAGTAGATACGCAGTATTTT.

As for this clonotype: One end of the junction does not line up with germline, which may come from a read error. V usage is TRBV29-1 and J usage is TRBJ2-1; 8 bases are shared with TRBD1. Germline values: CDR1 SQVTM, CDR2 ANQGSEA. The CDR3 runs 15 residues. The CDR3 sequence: CSVEDGQGTYNEQSF. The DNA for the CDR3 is TGCAGCGTTGAAGACGGACAGGGAACCTACAATGAGCAGTCCTTC.

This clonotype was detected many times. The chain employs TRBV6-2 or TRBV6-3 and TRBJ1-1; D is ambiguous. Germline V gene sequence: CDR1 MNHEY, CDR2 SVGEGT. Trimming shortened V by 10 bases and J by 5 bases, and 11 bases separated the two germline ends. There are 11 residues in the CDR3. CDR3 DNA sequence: TGTGCCACGCAGCGACTAACTGAAGCTTTCTTT. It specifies CATQRLTEAFF.

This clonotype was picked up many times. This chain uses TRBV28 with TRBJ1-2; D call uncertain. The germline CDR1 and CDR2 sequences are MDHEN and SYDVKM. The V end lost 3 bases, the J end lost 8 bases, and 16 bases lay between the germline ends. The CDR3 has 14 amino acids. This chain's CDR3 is CASSLLPAKQGYTF. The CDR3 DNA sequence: TGTGCCAGCAGTTTGCTGCCAGCCAAGCAAGGCTACACCTTC.